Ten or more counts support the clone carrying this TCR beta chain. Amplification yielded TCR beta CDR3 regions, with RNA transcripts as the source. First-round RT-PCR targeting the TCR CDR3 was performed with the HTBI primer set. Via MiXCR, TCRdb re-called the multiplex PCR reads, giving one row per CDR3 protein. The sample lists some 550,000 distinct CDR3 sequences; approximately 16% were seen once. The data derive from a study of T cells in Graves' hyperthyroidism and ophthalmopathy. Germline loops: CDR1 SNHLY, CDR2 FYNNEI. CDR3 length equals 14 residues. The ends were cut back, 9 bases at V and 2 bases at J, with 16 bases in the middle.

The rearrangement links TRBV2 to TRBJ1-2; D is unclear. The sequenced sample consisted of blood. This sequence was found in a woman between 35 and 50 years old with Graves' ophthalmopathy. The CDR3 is CASVNQVANYGYTF. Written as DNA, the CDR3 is TGTGCCAGTGTCAACCAGGTGGCAAACTATGGCTACACCTTC.